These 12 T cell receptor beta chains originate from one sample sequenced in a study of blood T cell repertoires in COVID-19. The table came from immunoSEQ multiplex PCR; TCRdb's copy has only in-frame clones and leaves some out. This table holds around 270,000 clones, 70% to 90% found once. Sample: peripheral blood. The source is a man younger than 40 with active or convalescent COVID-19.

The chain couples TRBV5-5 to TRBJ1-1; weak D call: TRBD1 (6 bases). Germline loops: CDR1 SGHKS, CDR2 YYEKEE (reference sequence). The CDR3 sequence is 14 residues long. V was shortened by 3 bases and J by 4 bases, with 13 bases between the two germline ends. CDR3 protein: CASSSGASGTEAFF. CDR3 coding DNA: TGTGCCAGCAGCTCAGGGGCGTCGGGCACTGAAGCTTTCTTT.

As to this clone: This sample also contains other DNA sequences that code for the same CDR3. The CDR3 is CASSLTVSYEQYF. The CDR3 DNA reads as TGTGCCAGCAGTTTAACGGTCTCCTACGAGCAGTACTTC. The rearrangement uses TRBV27 and TRBJ2-7; D is ambiguous. The CDR3 is 13 residues long. V lost 2 bases and J 0 bases, leaving 5 bases between the germline ends. CDR1 and CDR2 from the germline V gene are MNHEY and SMNVEV (reference sequence).

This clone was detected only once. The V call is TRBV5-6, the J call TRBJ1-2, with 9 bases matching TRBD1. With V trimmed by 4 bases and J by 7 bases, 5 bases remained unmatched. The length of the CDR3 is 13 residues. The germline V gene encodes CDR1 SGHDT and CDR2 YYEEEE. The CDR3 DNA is TGTGCCAGCAGCGCAAGGGACAGGGCTGGCTACACCTTC. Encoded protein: CASSARDRAGYTF.

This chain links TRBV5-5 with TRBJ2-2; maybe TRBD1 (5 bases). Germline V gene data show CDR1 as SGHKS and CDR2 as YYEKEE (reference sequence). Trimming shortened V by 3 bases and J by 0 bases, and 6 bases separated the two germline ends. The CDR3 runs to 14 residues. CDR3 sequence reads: CASSSDTNTGELFF. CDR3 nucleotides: TGTGCCAGCAGCTCGGACACGAACACCGGGGAGCTGTTTTTT.

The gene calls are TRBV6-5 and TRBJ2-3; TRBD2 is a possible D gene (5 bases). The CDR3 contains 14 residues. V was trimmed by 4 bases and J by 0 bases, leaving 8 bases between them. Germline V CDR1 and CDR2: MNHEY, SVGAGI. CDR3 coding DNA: TGTGCCAGCAGTTCTAGCTCAAGCACAGATACGCAGTATTTT. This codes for CASSSSSSTDTQYF.

The CDR3 is CASSPGLANYGYTF. In DNA form, the CDR3 reads TGTGCCAGCAGCCCCGGTTTGGCTAACTATGGCTACACCTTC. The rearrangement uses TRBV6-1 and TRBJ1-2; no clear D. Germline V CDR1 and CDR2: MNHNS, SASEGT. V dropped 6 bases and J dropped 0 bases, with 11 bases sitting between them. The CDR3 loop spans 14 amino acids.

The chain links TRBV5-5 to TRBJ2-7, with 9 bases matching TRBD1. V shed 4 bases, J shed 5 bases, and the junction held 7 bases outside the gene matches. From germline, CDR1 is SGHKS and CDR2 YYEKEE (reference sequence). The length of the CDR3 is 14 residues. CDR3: CASSRADRGHEQYF. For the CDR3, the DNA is TGTGCCAGCAGCCGCGCGGACAGGGGCCACGAGCAGTACTTC.

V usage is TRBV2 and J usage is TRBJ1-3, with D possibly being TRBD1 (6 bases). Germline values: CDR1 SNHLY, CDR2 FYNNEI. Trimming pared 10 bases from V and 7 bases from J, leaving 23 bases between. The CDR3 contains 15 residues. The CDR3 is CAILRGARAENTIYF. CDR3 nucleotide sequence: TGTGCCATACTCAGGGGTGCTAGGGCGGAGAACACCATATATTTT. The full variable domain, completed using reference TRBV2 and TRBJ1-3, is EPEVTQTPSHQVTQMGQEVILRCVPISNHLYFYWYRQILGQKVEFLVSFYNNEISEKSEIFDDQFSVERPDGSNFTLKIRSTKLEDSAMYFCAILRGARAENTIYFGEGSWLTVV.

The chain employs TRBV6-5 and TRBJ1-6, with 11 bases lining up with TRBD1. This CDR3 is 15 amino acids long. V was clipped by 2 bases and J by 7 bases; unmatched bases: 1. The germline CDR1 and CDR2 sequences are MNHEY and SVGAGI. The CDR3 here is CASSYGTGGNSPLHF. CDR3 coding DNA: TGTGCCAGCAGTTACGGGACAGGGGGAAATTCACCCCTCCACTTT.

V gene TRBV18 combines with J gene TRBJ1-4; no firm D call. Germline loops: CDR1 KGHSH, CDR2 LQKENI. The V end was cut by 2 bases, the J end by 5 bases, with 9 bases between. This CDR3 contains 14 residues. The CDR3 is CASSPGRGNEKLFF. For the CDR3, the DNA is TGTGCCAGCTCACCAGGCCGGGGAAATGAAAAACTGTTTTTT.

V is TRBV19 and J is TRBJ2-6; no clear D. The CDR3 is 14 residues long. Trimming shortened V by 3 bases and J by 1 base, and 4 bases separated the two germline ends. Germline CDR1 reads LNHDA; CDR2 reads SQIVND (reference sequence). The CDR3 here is CASSIGSGANVLTF. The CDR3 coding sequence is TGTGCCAGTAGTATCGGGTCTGGGGCCAACGTCCTGACTTTC.

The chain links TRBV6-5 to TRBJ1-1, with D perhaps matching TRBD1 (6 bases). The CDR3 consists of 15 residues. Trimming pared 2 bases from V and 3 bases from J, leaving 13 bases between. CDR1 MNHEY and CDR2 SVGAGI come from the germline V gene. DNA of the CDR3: TGTGCCAGCAGTTACACGGGGGGCGCCGACACTGAAGCTTTCTTT. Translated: CASSYTGGADTEAFF.